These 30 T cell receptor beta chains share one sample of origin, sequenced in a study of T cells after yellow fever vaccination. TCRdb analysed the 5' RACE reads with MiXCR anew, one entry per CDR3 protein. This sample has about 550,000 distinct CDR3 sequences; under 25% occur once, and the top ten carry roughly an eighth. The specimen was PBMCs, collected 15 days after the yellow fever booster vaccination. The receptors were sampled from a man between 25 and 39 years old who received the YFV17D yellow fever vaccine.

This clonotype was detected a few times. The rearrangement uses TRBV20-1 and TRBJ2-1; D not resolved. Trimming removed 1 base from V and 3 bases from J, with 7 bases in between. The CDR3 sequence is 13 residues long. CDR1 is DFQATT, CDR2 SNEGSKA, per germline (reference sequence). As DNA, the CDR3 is TGCAGTGCTAGAGGGCATTACTACAATGAGCAGTTCTTC. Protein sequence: CSARGHYYNEQFF.

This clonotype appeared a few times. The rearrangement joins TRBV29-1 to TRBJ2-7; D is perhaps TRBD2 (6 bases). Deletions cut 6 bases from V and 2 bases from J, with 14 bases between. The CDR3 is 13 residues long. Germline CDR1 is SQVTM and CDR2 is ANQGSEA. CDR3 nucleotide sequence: TGCAGCGTGGAGGGGAAGGGTACCTACGAGCAGTACTTC. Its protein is CSVEGKGTYEQYF.

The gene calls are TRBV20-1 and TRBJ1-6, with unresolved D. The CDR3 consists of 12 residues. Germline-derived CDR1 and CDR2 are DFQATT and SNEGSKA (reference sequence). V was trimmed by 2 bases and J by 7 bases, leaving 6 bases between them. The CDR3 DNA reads TGCAGTGCTAGACGGCCAAATTCACCCCTCCACTTT. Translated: CSARRPNSPLHF.

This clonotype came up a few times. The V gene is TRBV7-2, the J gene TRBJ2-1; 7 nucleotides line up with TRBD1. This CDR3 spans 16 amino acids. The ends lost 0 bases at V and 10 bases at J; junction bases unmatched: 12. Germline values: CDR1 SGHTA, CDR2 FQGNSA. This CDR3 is CASSLARRTGGGEQFF. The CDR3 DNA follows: TGTGCCAGCAGCTTAGCGAGGAGGACAGGAGGCGGCGAGCAGTTCTTC.

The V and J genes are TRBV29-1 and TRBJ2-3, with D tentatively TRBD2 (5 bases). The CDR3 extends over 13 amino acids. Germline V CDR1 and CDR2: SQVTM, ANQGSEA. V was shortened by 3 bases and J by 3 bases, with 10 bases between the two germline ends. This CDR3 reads CSVDGIVTDTQYF. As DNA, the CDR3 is TGCAGCGTTGACGGGATCGTAACAGATACGCAGTATTTT.

The CDR3 here is CSARWHYNEQFF. The CDR3 DNA is TGCAGTGCTAGGTGGCATTACAATGAGCAGTTCTTC. The chain couples TRBV20-1 to TRBJ2-1; D is undetermined. With 3 bases removed from V and 4 bases from J, the gap between germline ends came to 7 bases. The CDR3 consists of 12 residues. The germline CDR1 and CDR2 sequences are DFQATT and SNEGSKA (reference sequence).

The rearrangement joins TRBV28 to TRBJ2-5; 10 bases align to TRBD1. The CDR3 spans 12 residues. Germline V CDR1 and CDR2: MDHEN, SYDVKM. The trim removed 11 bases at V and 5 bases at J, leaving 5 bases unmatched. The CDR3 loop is CAARQGAETQYF. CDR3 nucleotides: TGTGCCGCTAGACAGGGGGCGGAGACCCAGTACTTC.

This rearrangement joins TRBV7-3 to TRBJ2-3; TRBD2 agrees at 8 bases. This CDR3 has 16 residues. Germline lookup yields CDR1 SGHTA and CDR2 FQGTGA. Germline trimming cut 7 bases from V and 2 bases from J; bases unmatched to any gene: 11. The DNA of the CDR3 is TGTGCCAGCAAAGCGGGAGCGACGACCATCACAGATACGCAGTATTTT. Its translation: CASKAGATTITDTQYF.

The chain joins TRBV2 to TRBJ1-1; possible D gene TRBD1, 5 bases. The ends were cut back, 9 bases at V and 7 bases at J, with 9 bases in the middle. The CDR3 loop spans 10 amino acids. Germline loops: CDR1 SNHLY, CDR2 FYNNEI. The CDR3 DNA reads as TGTGCCAGTTCGGGACTTGAAGCTTTCTTT. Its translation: CASSGLEAFF. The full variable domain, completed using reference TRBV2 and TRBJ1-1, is EPEVTQTPSHQVTQMGQEVILRCVPISNHLYFYWYRQILGQKVEFLVSFYNNEISEKSEIFDDQFSVERPDGSNFTLKIRSTKLEDSAMYFCASSGLEAFFGQGTRLTVV.

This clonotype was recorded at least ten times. The chain's CDR3 is CASSQDPVAYEQYF. In nucleotides, the CDR3 is TGCGCCAGCAGCCAAGATCCCGTAGCCTACGAGCAGTACTTC. The V and J genes are TRBV4-3 and TRBJ2-7; D not certain. The V gene's germline CDR1 is LGHNA and CDR2 YSLEER. The CDR3 spans 14 residues. V lost 0 bases and J 2 bases, leaving 8 bases between the germline ends.

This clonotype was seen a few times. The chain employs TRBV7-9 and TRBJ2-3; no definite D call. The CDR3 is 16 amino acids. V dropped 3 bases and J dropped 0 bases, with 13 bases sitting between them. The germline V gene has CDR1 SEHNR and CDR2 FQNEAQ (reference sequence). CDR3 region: CASSLATSPSTDTQYF. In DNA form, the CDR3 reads TGTGCCAGCAGCTTGGCAACGTCGCCGAGCACAGATACGCAGTATTTT.

The DNA for the CDR3 is TGCAGTCCGGGGGGCGGGGACTCCTACAATGAGCAGTTCTTC. Its translation: CSPGGGDSYNEQFF. This chain joins TRBV20-1 and TRBJ2-1; weak D call: TRBD2 (7 bases). Germline V CDR1 and CDR2: DFQATT, SNEGSKA (reference sequence). There are 14 residues in the CDR3. The V gene lost 8 bases and the J gene lost 0 bases, with 14 bases spanning the gap.

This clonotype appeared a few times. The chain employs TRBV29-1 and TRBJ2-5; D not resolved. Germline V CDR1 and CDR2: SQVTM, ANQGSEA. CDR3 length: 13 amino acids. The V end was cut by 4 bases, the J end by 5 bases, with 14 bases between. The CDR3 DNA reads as TGCAGCGTTGTAAAAGGTCCGAAGGAGACCCAGTACTTC. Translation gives CSVVKGPKETQYF.

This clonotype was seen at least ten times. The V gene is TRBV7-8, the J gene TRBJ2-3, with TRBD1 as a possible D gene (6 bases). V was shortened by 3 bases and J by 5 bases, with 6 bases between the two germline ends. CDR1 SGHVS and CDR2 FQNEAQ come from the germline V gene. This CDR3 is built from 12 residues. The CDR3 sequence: CASSFRGDTQYF. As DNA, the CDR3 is TGTGCCAGCAGCTTCAGGGGAGATACGCAGTATTTT. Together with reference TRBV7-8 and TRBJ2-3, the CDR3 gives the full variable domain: GAGVSQSPRYKVAKRGQDVALRCDPISGHVSLFWYQQALGQGPEFLTYFQNEAQLDKSGLPSDRFFAERPEGSVSTLKIQRTQQEDSAVYLCASSFRGDTQYFGPGTRLTVL.

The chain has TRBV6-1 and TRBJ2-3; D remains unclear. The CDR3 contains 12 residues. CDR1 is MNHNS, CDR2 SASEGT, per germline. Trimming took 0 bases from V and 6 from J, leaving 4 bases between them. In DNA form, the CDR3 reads TGTGCCAGCAGTGAAGCGTTGGATACGCAGTATTTT. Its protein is CASSEALDTQYF.

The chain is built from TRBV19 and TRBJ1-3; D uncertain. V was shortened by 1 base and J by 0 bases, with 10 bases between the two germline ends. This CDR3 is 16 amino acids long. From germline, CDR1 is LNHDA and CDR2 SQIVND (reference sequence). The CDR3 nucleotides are TGTGCCAGTAGTATAGGTTGGACGTCCTCTGGAAACACCATATATTTT. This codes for CASSIGWTSSGNTIYF. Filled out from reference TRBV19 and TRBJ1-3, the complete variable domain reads DGGITQSPKYLFRKEGQNVTLSCEQNLNHDAMYWYRQDPGQGLRLIYYSQIVNDFQKGDIAEGYSVSREKKESFPLTVTSAQKNPTAFYLCASSIGWTSSGNTIYFGEGSWLTVV.

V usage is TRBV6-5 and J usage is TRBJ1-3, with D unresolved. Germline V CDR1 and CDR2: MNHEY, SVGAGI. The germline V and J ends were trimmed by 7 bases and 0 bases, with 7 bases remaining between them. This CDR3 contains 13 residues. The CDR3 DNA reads TGTGCCAGCAAAGCCTTCTCTGGAAACACCATATATTTT. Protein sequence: CASKAFSGNTIYF.

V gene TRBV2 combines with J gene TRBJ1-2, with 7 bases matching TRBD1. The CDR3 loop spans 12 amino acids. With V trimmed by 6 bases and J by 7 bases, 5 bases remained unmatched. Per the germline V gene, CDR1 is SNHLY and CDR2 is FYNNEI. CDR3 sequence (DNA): TGTGCCAGCAGGCGGACAGGTCTTGGCTACACCTTC. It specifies CASRRTGLGYTF.

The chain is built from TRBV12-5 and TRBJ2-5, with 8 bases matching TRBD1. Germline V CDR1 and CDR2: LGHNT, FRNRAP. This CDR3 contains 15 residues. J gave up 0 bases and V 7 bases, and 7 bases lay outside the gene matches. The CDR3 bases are TGTGCTAGTGCCCAGGGGGCCTCGTACCAAGAGACCCAGTACTTC. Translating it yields CASAQGASYQETQYF.

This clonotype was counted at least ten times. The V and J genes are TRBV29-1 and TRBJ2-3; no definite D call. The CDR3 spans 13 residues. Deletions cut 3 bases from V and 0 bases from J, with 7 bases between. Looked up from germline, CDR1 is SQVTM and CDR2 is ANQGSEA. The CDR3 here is CSVDPGSTDTQYF. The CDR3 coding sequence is TGCAGCGTTGACCCAGGCAGCACAGATACGCAGTATTTT.

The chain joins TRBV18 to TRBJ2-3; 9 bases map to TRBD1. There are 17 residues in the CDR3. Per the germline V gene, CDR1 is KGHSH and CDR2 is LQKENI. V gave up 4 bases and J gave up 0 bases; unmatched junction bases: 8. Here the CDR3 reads CASSRSPGQGSTDTQYF. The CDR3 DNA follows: TGTGCCAGCTCACGATCCCCGGGACAGGGTAGCACAGATACGCAGTATTTT. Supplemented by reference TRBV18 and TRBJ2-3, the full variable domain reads NAGVMQNPRHLVRRRGQEARLRCSPMKGHSHVYWYRQLPEEGLKFMVYLQKENIIDESGMPKERFSAEFPKEGPSILRIQQVVRGDSAAYFCASSRSPGQGSTDTQYFGPGTRLTVL.

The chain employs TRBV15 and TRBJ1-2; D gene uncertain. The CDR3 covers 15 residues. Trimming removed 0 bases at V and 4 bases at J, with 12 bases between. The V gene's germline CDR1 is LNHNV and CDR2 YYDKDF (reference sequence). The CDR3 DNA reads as TGTGCCACCAGCAGAGATCGGGTGTCAGCCTATGGCTACACCTTC. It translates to CATSRDRVSAYGYTF.

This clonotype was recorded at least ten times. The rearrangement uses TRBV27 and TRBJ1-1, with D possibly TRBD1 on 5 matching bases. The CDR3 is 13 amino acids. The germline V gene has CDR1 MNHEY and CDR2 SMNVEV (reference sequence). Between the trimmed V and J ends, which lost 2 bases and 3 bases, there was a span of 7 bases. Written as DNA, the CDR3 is TGTGCCAGCAGTTTACAGGGTGACACTGAAGCTTTCTTT. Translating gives CASSLQGDTEAFF.

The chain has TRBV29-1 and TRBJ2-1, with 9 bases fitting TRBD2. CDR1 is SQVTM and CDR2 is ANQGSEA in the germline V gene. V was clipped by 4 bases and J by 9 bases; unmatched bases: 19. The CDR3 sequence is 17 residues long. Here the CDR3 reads CSVAGPQGVSGSTEQFF. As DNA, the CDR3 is TGCAGCGTTGCGGGGCCCCAGGGGGTTAGCGGGAGTACTGAGCAGTTCTTC.

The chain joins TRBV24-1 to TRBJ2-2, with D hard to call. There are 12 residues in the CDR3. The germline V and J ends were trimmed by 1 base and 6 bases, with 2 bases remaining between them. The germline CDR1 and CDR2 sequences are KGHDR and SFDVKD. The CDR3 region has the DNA TGTGCCACCAGTGATTTTGCCGGGGAGCTGTTTTTT. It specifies CATSDFAGELFF.

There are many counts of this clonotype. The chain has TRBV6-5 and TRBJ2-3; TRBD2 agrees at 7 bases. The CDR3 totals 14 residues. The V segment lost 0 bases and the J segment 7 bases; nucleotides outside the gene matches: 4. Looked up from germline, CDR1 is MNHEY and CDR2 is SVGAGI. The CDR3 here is CASSYSREGYTQYF. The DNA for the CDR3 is TGTGCCAGCAGTTACTCGAGGGAGGGTTATACGCAGTATTTT.

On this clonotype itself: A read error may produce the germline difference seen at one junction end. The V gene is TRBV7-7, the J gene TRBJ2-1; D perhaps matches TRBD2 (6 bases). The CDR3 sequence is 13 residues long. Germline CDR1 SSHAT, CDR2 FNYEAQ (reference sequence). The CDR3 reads CASSLERTTQQFF. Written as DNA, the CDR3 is TGTGCTAGCAGCTTAGAGAGGACTACCCAGCAGTTCTTC.

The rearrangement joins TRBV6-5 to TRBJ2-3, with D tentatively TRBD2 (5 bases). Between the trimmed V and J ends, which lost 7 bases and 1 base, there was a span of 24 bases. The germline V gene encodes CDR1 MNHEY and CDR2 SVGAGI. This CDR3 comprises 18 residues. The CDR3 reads CASTWSGVTSLGTDTQYF. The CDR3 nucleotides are TGTGCCAGCACTTGGAGCGGTGTTACCAGCTTGGGCACAGATACGCAGTATTTT.

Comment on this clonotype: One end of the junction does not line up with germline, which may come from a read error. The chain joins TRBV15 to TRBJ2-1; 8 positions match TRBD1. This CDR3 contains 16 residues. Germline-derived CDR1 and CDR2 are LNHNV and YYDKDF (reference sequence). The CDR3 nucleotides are TGTGCCACCAGCAGGGTATCAGGGGGCTCCAACAATGAGCAGTTCTTC. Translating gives CATSRVSGGSNNEQFF.

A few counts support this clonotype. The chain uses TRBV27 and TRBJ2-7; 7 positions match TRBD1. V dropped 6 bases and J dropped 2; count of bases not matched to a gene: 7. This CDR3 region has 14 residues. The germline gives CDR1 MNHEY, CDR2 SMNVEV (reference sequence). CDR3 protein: CASSLRGTTYEQYF. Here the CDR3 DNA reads TGTGCCAGCAGCCTCAGGGGGACGACCTACGAGCAGTACTTC.